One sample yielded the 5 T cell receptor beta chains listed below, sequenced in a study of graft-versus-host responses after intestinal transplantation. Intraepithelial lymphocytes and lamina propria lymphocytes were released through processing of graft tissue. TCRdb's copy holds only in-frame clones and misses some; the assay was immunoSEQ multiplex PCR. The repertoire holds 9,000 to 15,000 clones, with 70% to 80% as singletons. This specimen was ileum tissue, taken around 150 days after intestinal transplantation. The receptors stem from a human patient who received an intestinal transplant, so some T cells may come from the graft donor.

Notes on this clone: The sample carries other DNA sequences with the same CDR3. The CDR3 DNA reads TGTGCCAGCACCTCCCCAGACACAACAGGCCAATCCTATGGCTACACCTTC. This codes for CASTSPDTTGQSYGYTF. This chain links TRBV28 with TRBJ1-2, with D tentatively TRBD1 (5 bases). Trimming shortened V by 7 bases and J by 4 bases, and 25 bases separated the two germline ends. CDR3 length equals 17 residues. Germline CDR1 is MDHEN and CDR2 is SYDVKM.

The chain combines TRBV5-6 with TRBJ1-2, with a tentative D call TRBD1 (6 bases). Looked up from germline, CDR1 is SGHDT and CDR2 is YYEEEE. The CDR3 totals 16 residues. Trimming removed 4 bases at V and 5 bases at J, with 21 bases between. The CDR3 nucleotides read TGTGCCAGCAGCCCCACGGACAGCAAAGTGTCATATGGCTACACCTTC. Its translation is CASSPTDSKVSYGYTF.

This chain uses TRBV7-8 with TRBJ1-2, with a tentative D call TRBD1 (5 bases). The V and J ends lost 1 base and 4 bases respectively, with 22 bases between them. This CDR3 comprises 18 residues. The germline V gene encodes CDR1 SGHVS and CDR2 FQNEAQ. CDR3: CASSLVWNVGRGIYGYTF. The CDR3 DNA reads TGTGCCAGCAGCTTAGTTTGGAATGTGGGGCGCGGTATCTATGGCTACACCTTC.

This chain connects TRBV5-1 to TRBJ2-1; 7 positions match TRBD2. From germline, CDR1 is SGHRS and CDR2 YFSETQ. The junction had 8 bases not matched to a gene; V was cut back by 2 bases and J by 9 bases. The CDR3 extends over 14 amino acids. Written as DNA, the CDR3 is TGCGCCAGCAGCTTACGCGGGAGTGACACTGAGCAGTTCTTC. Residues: CASSLRGSDTEQFF. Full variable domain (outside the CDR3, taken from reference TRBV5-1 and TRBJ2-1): KAGVTQTPRYLIKTRGQQVTLSCSPISGHRSVSWYQQTPGQGLQFLFEYFSETQRNKGNFPGRFSGRQFSNSRSEMNVSTLELGDSALYLCASSLRGSDTEQFFGPGTRLTVL.

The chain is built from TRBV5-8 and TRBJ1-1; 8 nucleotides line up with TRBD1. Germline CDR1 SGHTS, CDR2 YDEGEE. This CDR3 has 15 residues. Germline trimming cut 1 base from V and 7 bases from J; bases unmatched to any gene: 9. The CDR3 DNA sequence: TGTGCCAGCAGCTTGCTACCAGGGGGCGGGGGTGAAGCTTTCTTT. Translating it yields CASSLLPGGGGEAFF.